This is a list of T cell receptor beta chains from one sample in a study of human T cells and chemical hapten exposure. Each CDR3 protein is one row after TCRdb ran MiXCR on the RACE reads. The sample has around 120,000 distinct CDR3 sequences; roughly an eighth are singletons. Sequencing used whole blood, obtained in connection with sensitization to the hapten diphenylcyclopropenone (DPC). The receptors originated from a man aged 18 to 30 with alopecia areata. Some clones in this sample may be carry-over from other donors' samples. Both conserved end residues are part of each CDR3. D genes are given only for firm matches. Size is omitted from some rows. Given values are once, few, many or a class for expanded clones.

abundance: NA; d_gene: NA; len: 14; v_gene: TRBV11-3; j_gene: TRBJ2-1; CDR3nt: TGTGCCAGCAGCATTAGCGGCGATTCGCCTGAGCAGTTCTTC; CDR3aa: CASSISGDSPEQFF
abundance: few; d_gene: NA; len: 16; v_gene: TRBV9; j_gene: TRBJ2-2; CDR3nt: TGTGCCAGCACCCTGCAGGGTCACCGGAACACCGGGGAGCTGTTTTTT; CDR3aa: CASTLQGHRNTGELFF
abundance: NA; d_gene: TRBD1; len: 14; v_gene: TRBV20-1; j_gene: TRBJ2-1; CDR3nt: TGCAGTGCTAGACCGGGACAGGGGAGCAATGAGCAGTTCTTC; CDR3aa: CSARPGQGSNEQFF
abundance: few; d_gene: TRBD1; len: 15; v_gene: TRBV3-1; j_gene: TRBJ1-2; CDR3nt: TGTGCCAGCAGCCAACATGGACAGGGGCCTTTTGGCTACACCTTC; CDR3aa: CASSQHGQGPFGYTF
abundance: many; d_gene: TRBD2; len: 15; v_gene: TRBV20-1; j_gene: TRBJ2-1; CDR3nt: TGCAGTGCGCCTCCAGCGGGAGGATCCTACAATGAGCAGTTCTTC; CDR3aa: CSAPPAGGSYNEQFF
abundance: many; d_gene: NA; len: 14; v_gene: TRBV19; j_gene: TRBJ2-1; CDR3nt: TGTGCCAGTAGTCCGCGTGGGACCGCTAATGAGCAGTTCTTC; CDR3aa: CASSPRGTANEQFF
abundance: NA; d_gene: TRBD2; len: 18; v_gene: TRBV7-2; j_gene: TRBJ2-2; CDR3nt: TGTGCCAGCAGCTTCTCTAGCGGGGGAATGACCAACACCGGGGAGCTGTTTTTT; CDR3aa: CASSFSSGGMTNTGELFF
abundance: NA; d_gene: NA; len: 14; v_gene: TRBV6-2/TRBV6-3; j_gene: TRBJ2-7; CDR3nt: TGTGCCAGCAGTTACGTCGACAGGACGGAGGAGCAGTACTTC; CDR3aa: CASSYVDRTEEQYF
abundance: NA; d_gene: TRBD1; len: 14; v_gene: TRBV18; j_gene: TRBJ1-1; CDR3nt: TGTGCCAGCTCACCACAGACAGGGGGGACTGAAGCTTTCTTT; CDR3aa: CASSPQTGGTEAFF
abundance: many; d_gene: NA; len: 13; v_gene: TRBV7-2; j_gene: TRBJ1-5; CDR3nt: TGTGCCAGCAGCTTAGTGGGGAATCAGCCCCAGCATTTT; CDR3aa: CASSLVGNQPQHF
abundance: NA; d_gene: TRBD1; len: 14; v_gene: TRBV27; j_gene: TRBJ1-2; CDR3nt: TGTGCCAGCAGTATCGGGACAGGGGGCAATGGCTACACCTTC; CDR3aa: CASSIGTGGNGYTF